This paragraph reports one T cell receptor (beta chain). Germline-derived CDR1 and CDR2 are LNHNV and YYDKDF (reference sequence). There are 14 residues in the CDR3. V shed 0 bases and J 9 bases; nucleotides not matched to a gene: 6. These data belong to a study of blood T cell repertoires in COVID-19. Looking at the study overall: Samples came from the United States, Italy and Spain, spanning acute and convalescent COVID-19. PBMCs, B-cell-depleted T cells, or T cells provided the cDNA or gDNA that made up the material.

Per the study methods: From reference gene primer amplification, estimates of nucleated cell counts were derived. The assay was immunoSEQ multiplex PCR, and TCRdb's table has in-frame clones only and misses some. V and J calls and clone size follow that table, whereas D and trimming were derived from the DNA. The table records about 200,000 clones, about 90% of them present only once. The rearrangement joins TRBV15 to TRBJ2-5, with TRBD2 identical over 8 bases. Sequenced material: peripheral blood. This sequence was found in a woman between 70 and 85 years old with acute or convalescent COVID-19. DNA for the CDR3: TGTGCCACCAGCAGAGACCGGACTAGCTCGTCCCAGTACTTC. Encoded protein: CATSRDRTSSSQYF.